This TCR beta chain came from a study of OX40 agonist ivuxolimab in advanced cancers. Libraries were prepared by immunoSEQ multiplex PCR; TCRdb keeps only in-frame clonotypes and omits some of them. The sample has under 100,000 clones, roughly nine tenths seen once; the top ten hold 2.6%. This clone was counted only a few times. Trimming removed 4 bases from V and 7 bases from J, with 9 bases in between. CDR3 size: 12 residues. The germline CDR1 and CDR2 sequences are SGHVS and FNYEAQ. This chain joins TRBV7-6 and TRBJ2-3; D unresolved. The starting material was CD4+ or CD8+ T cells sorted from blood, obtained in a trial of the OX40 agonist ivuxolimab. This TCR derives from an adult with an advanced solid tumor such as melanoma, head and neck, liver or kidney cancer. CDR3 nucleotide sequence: TGTGCCAGCAGCTCCACCCAATATACGCAGTATTTT. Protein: CASSSTQYTQYF.